Below are 23 T cell receptor beta chains sequenced from a single sample in a study of CD8+CD57+ T cells in acquired aplastic anemia. The TCR beta profiling, which covered VDJ combination and CDR3 sequence, was carried out using genomic DNA as the template. MiXCR, applied by TCRdb to the reads, yields one record per CDR3 protein. The repertoire holds some 200,000 distinct CDR3 sequences, 40% to 50% seen once, with approximately 9.7% in the top ten. The sequenced patients had an expansion of CD8+CD57+ cells seen by flow cytometry. Sequences were obtained from sorted CD4+, CD8+, or CD8+CD57+ T cells (not recorded which) from PBMCs. Receptors were obtained from a human donor with aplastic anemia.

V and J are TRBV19 and TRBJ1-1; 7 bases map to TRBD1. With V trimmed by 5 bases and J by 0 bases, 6 bases remained unmatched. Germline CDR1 reads LNHDA; CDR2 reads SQIVND (reference sequence). The CDR3 extends over 15 amino acids. This chain's CDR3 is CASSATGSLNTEAFF. CDR3 bases: TGTGCCAGTAGTGCGACAGGGTCGTTGAACACTGAAGCTTTCTTT.

The chain joins TRBV7-9 to TRBJ2-7; D not certain. Trimming cost V 5 bases and J 2 bases, with 7 bases left between them. Germline V lookup: CDR1 SEHNR, CDR2 FQNEAQ (reference sequence). The CDR3 contains 12 residues. The CDR3: CASSILPYEQYF. The DNA of the CDR3 is TGTGCCAGCAGCATCCTTCCCTACGAGCAGTACTTC.

CDR3 sequence reads: CASSFNVGRTGAFF. As DNA, the CDR3 is TGTGCCAGCAGCTTCAATGTCGGGCGGACTGGCGCTTTCTTT. The chain recombines TRBV11-1 with TRBJ1-1; D not certain. V was trimmed by 3 bases and J by 11 bases, leaving 19 bases between them. This CDR3 comprises 14 residues. Germline CDR1 SGHAT, CDR2 FQDESV (reference sequence).

The V gene is TRBV7-3, the J gene TRBJ2-7; TRBD2 agrees at 8 bases. The J segment lost 4 bases and the V segment lost 0 bases, leaving 20 bases of the junction unmatched. This CDR3 has 20 amino acids. The germline gives CDR1 SGHTA, CDR2 FQGTGA. The CDR3 loop is CASSLTVKALRLAWAYEQYF. The CDR3 bases are TGTGCCAGCAGCTTAACGGTTAAGGCGCTCCGACTAGCGTGGGCATACGAGCAGTACTTC.

This clonotype was seen at least ten times. This chain uses TRBV7-8 with TRBJ1-5, with D perhaps TRBD1 (5 bases). The CDR3 runs 14 residues. V shed 1 base and J shed 8 bases, with 12 bases lying between them. From germline, CDR1 is SGHVS and CDR2 FQNEAQ. The CDR3 spells CASSLDRWEKPQHF. The DNA of the CDR3 is TGTGCCAGCAGCTTAGACAGGTGGGAGAAGCCCCAGCATTTT.

V and J are TRBV5-1 and TRBJ2-4, with D hard to call. The CDR3 length is 13 residues. Germline V gene lookup returns CDR1 SGHRS and CDR2 YFSETQ. V shed 0 bases and J shed 5 bases, with 6 bases lying between them. CDR3 residues: CASSLDSENIQYF. In DNA, the CDR3 is TGCGCCAGCAGCTTGGACAGTGAAAACATTCAGTACTTC.

The V and J genes are TRBV7-2 and TRBJ1-2; D unclear. V lost 2 bases and J lost 6, with 4 bases in between. The CDR3 runs to 11 residues. The germline gives CDR1 SGHTA, CDR2 FQGNSA. The CDR3 reads CASSLSHGYTF. For the CDR3, the DNA is TGTGCCAGCAGCTTATCGCATGGCTACACCTTC.

This clonotype was detected ten times or more. The gene calls are TRBV20-1 and TRBJ2-3; tentatively, D is TRBD2 (5 bases). With 6 bases removed from V and 0 bases from J, the gap between germline ends came to 13 bases. The CDR3 runs 14 residues. From germline, CDR1 is DFQATT and CDR2 SNEGSKA (reference sequence). The CDR3 spells CSAPRATSTDTQYF. The DNA for the CDR3 is TGCAGTGCCCCGAGGGCGACTAGCACAGATACGCAGTATTTT.

The V call is TRBV10-1, the J call TRBJ2-7; no clear D gene. The germline gives CDR1 WNHNN, CDR2 SYGVQD (reference sequence). V was trimmed by 7 bases and J by 0 bases, leaving 10 bases between them. This CDR3 is 13 amino acids long. The CDR3 nucleotides are TGCGCCAGCAATGGACGTATCTCCTACGAGCAGTACTTC. It codes for CASNGRISYEQYF.

The chain has TRBV11-1 and TRBJ2-1; D remains unclear. Trimming stripped 8 bases from V and 0 bases from J, with 11 bases between. CDR1 is SGHAT, CDR2 FQDESV, per germline (reference sequence). The CDR3 loop spans 14 amino acids. CDR3 coding DNA: TGTGCCAGCTACGGCCCGCCCTCCTACAATGAGCAGTTCTTC. Its protein is CASYGPPSYNEQFF. The full variable domain, in which reference TRBV11-1 and TRBJ2-1 provide the parts outside the CDR3, is EAEVAQSPRYKITEKSQAVAFWCDPISGHATLYWYRQILGQGPELLVQFQDESVVDDSQLPKDRFSAERLKGVDSTLKIQPAELGDSAMYLCASYGPPSYNEQFFGPGTRLTVL.

This clonotype was seen ten or more times. The rearrangement joins TRBV4-1 to TRBJ2-7; weak D call: TRBD2 (5 bases). Trimming pared 4 bases from V and 7 bases from J, leaving 11 bases between. The CDR3 is 12 residues long. Germline values: CDR1 MGHRA, CDR2 YSYEKL. As DNA, the CDR3 is TGCGCCAGCAGCCCTATGACGGGGGAGCAGTACTTC. Translated: CASSPMTGEQYF.

V gene TRBV19 combines with J gene TRBJ2-7; D remains unclear. This CDR3 has 15 amino acids. CDR1 is LNHDA, CDR2 SQIVND, per germline (reference sequence). Trimming shortened V by 3 bases and J by 0 bases, and 12 bases separated the two germline ends. The CDR3 protein is CASSIGVSSSYEQYF. The CDR3 coding sequence is TGTGCCAGTAGTATTGGGGTTTCTAGCTCCTACGAGCAGTACTTC.

This clonotype occurred a few times. The chain couples TRBV7-3 to TRBJ2-7; D is unclear. Germline CDR1 is SGHTA and CDR2 is FQGTGA. This CDR3 is built from 12 residues. The germline V and J ends were trimmed by 1 base and 5 bases, with 6 bases remaining between them. CDR3 amino acids: CASSLIRHEQYF. The CDR3 coding sequence is TGTGCCAGCAGCTTAATTCGCCACGAGCAGTACTTC.

V usage is TRBV19 and J usage is TRBJ2-5; D call uncertain. The CDR3 runs to 14 residues. Germline V gene sequence: CDR1 LNHDA, CDR2 SQIVND (reference sequence). Trimming shortened V by 0 bases and J by 3 bases, and 8 bases separated the two germline ends. CDR3 protein: CASSIDRRKETQYF. For the CDR3, the DNA is TGTGCCAGTAGTATAGATCGCAGGAAAGAGACCCAGTACTTC.

This clonotype was picked up many times. The J gene is TRBJ2-1, the V gene TRBV5-6; D is undetermined. V shed 1 base and J shed 1 base, with 9 bases lying between them. Germline V gives CDR1 SGHDT, CDR2 YYEEEE. The CDR3 length is 15 residues. The CDR3: CASSLRLLSYNEQFF. Written as DNA, the CDR3 is TGTGCCAGCAGCTTGAGACTTCTATCCTACAATGAGCAGTTCTTC.

This clonotype was detected many times. The V call is TRBV24-1, the J call TRBJ2-3; TRBD2 matches at 7 bases. V gave up 5 bases and J gave up 1 base; unmatched junction bases: 5. CDR1 and CDR2 (germline): KGHDR, SFDVKD. CDR3 length: 15 amino acids. CDR3 residues: CATSAWEGGTDTQYF. The CDR3 coding sequence is TGTGCCACCAGTGCCTGGGAGGGAGGCACAGATACGCAGTATTTT.

The count of this clonotype is one. The V gene is TRBV29-1, the J gene TRBJ2-2; 8 bases match TRBD1. The CDR3 loop spans 15 amino acids. The V gene end was trimmed by 6 bases and the J gene end by 5 bases; junction bases not matched to a gene: 11. Germline assignment: CDR1 SQVTM and CDR2 ANQGSEA. CDR3 protein: CSVRGWQGATGELFF. The DNA for the CDR3 is TGCAGCGTACGGGGATGGCAGGGGGCAACCGGGGAGCTGTTTTTT.

This clonotype was counted ten times or more. The chain combines TRBV6-1 with TRBJ2-7, with D hard to call. V dropped 3 bases and J dropped 4 bases, with 10 bases sitting between them. This CDR3 is built from 13 residues. Per germline, CDR1 MNHNS and CDR2 SASEGT. The CDR3 here is CASSESHIYEQYF. The CDR3 nucleotides read TGTGCCAGCAGTGAGTCGCACATATACGAGCAGTACTTC.

This clonotype showed up many times. The chain links TRBV12-3 or TRBV12-4 to TRBJ2-5; no reliable D call. V was trimmed by 2 bases and J by 5 bases, leaving 3 bases between them. The CDR3 has 11 amino acids. The DNA for the CDR3 is TGTGCCAGCAGTTTACGGGAGACCCAGTACTTC. Protein sequence: CASSLRETQYF.

V usage is TRBV5-4 and J usage is TRBJ2-6; 11 bases align to TRBD1. The V and J ends lost 1 base and 2 bases, in that order; junction bases with no gene match: 11. This CDR3 has 20 amino acids. The germline V gene encodes CDR1 SGHNT and CDR2 YYREEE (reference sequence). CDR3 region: CASSLPRGTGGLAGANVLTF. The CDR3, as DNA: TGTGCCAGCAGCTTGCCGAGAGGGACAGGGGGTTTAGCTGGGGCCAACGTCCTGACTTTC.

To note about this clonotype: This sequence may be a read error, since a much larger clone differs from it by one base. V gene TRBV5-4 combines with J gene TRBJ1-1; possible D gene TRBD1, 6 bases. From germline, CDR1 is SGHNT and CDR2 YYREEE (reference sequence). The CDR3 is 14 amino acids. CDR3: CASSWPGASTEASF. DNA for the CDR3: TGTGCCAGCAGCTGGCCAGGGGCTAGCACTGAAGCTTCCTTT.

The chain links TRBV24-1 to TRBJ1-2, with TRBD1 as a possible D gene (5 bases). This CDR3 is built from 14 residues. V lost 4 bases and J 5 bases, leaving 13 bases between the germline ends. CDR1 and CDR2 (germline): KGHDR, SFDVKD. The CDR3 protein is CATSDPGREYGYTF. The CDR3 nucleotides read TGTGCCACCAGTGACCCTGGCAGGGAGTATGGCTACACCTTC.

The sample holds many counts of this clonotype. The rearrangement joins TRBV10-3 to TRBJ2-7; 9 bases match TRBD2. Germline V gives CDR1 ENHRY, CDR2 SYGVKD. CDR3 length: 13 residues. V lost 6 bases to trimming and J lost 7 bases; unmatched junction nucleotides: 7. For the CDR3, the DNA is TGTGCCATCAGAGTAGCGGGAGTGGGGGAGCAGTACTTC. Its translation is CAIRVAGVGEQYF.